Following are 25 T cell receptor beta chains from one sample sequenced in a study of blood T cells in healthy people across ages (dated by TCRdb to between 2014 and 2016). The library was prepared using 5' RACE. Instrument used: Illumina HiSeq 2500. A second PCR of roughly 7 to 12 cycles was run with a J-beta primer mix and a sample-barcoded 5' primer. The raw public reads went through TCRdb reprocessing: fastp at Q25, MiXCR clone calling, in-frame beta chains kept. Every distinct CDR3 protein forms one entry, paired with its most common genes and DNA. The sample table records hundreds of thousands of distinct CDR3 sequences; approximately 40% of these occur just once. Of the sample, 25% to 30% is held by the ten largest clones. The specimen sequenced was blood. Receptors originate from an older man in good health.

CDR3 sequence (DNA): TGTGCCAGCAGTTCCCGGACTAGCGGCCCTCTTGAGCAGTACTTC. Its translation: CASSSRTSGPLEQYF. This chain joins TRBV12-3 or TRBV12-4 and TRBJ2-5; 10 bases are shared with TRBD2. J was trimmed by 11 bases and V by 4 bases; bases with no gene match: 13. CDR3 length: 15 residues.

This clonotype was detected a few times. The CDR3 sequence is CASSPPGGRIDIEQFF. The CDR3 DNA reads as TGTGCCAGCAGCCCCCCGGGGGGACGGATAGACATTGAGCAGTTCTTC. V is TRBV7-8 and J is TRBJ2-1; 7 nucleotides align to TRBD2. This CDR3 region has 16 residues. With 5 bases clipped from V and 9 bases from J, the junction kept 16 bases outside the gene matches. The germline V gene encodes CDR1 SGHVS and CDR2 FQNEAQ.

A remark on this clonotype: Sequence at one end of the junction differs from germline and may be a read error. The chain carries TRBV6-2 or TRBV6-3 and TRBJ2-5, with D hard to call. The CDR3 has 16 amino acids. Per germline, CDR1 MNHEY and CDR2 SVGEGT. CDR3 nucleotide sequence: TGTGCCAGCAGTTGGGGAACAATCAAGAAACAAGAGGCCCAGTACTTC. As protein: CASSWGTIKKQEAQYF.

This clonotype was observed a handful of times. The V call is TRBV20-1, the J call TRBJ1-1, with D unclear. Germline-derived CDR1 and CDR2 are DFQATT and SNEGSKA (reference sequence). This CDR3 is 13 amino acids long. V was pared by 5 bases and J by 4 bases, with 14 bases between. For the CDR3, the DNA is TGCAGTGCTGGAGGGCGAGAGGGCACTGAAGCTTTCTTT. It yields the protein CSAGGREGTEAFF.

This clonotype was seen once. A read error is possible here, since a much larger clone lies one base away. This rearrangement joins TRBV7-2 to TRBJ2-3, with TRBD1 matching 7 bases. This CDR3 is built from 14 residues. Germline CDR1 is SGHTA and CDR2 is FQGNSA. J lost 4 bases, V lost 9 bases, and 10 bases had no gene match. CDR3 DNA: TGTGCCAGTGTACTCGGGACAGCCTCAGATACGCAGTATTTT. Translation: CASVLGTASDTQYF.

CDR3 sequence (DNA): TGTGCTAGTGGGAAGTACAACGGTGAGCAGTACTTC. As protein: CASGKYNGEQYF. The chain joins TRBV12-5 to TRBJ2-5; D not resolved. V was cut by 6 bases and J by 11 bases, with 16 bases left in between. CDR3 size: 12 residues. Germline assignment: CDR1 LGHNT and CDR2 FRNRAP.

The V call is TRBV18, the J call TRBJ2-1; D is undetermined. Germline CDR1 reads KGHSH; CDR2 reads LQKENI. The V and J ends lost 4 bases and 6 bases respectively, with 7 bases between them. The CDR3 covers 12 residues. In DNA form, the CDR3 reads TGTGCCAGCTCACAGGAACGCAATGAGCAGTTCTTC. Translating gives CASSQERNEQFF. Looking up the rest from reference TRBV18 and TRBJ2-1 gives the full variable domain: NAGVMQNPRHLVRRRGQEARLRCSPMKGHSHVYWYRQLPEEGLKFMVYLQKENIIDESGMPKERFSAEFPKEGPSILRIQQVVRGDSAAYFCASSQERNEQFFGPGTRLTVL.

This clonotype was picked up a small number of times. The chain couples TRBV5-1 to TRBJ2-2; D gene unclear. The CDR3 is made up of 15 amino acids. CDR1 and CDR2 from the germline V gene are SGHRS and YFSETQ. Deletions cut 0 bases from V and 1 base from J, with 7 bases between. The CDR3 sequence is CASSLGQMNTGELFF. In DNA, the CDR3 is TGCGCCAGCAGCTTGGGACAAATGAACACCGGGGAGCTGTTTTTT.

This clonotype was detected a few times. The rearrangement joins TRBV7-8 to TRBJ2-5, with 7 bases identical to TRBD1. This CDR3 has 13 amino acids. Germline V CDR1 and CDR2: SGHVS, FQNEAQ. J gave up 3 bases and V 5 bases, and 3 bases lay outside the gene matches. For the CDR3, the DNA is TGTGCCAGCAGCGTCGGGACAGAAGAGACCCAGTACTTC. Translated: CASSVGTEETQYF.

The chain combines TRBV12-3 or TRBV12-4 with TRBJ2-5, with unresolved D. The length of the CDR3 is 14 residues. The V end lost 3 bases, the J end lost 2 bases, and 10 bases lay between the germline ends. CDR3 region: CASSFSGQQETQYF. The CDR3 nucleotides read TGTGCCAGCAGTTTCAGTGGCCAGCAAGAGACCCAGTACTTC.

Only a few counts were recorded for this clonotype. A read error is possible here, since a much larger clone lies one base away. The chain couples TRBV3-1 to TRBJ2-5, with D perhaps matching TRBD2 (6 bases). The CDR3 contains 15 residues. Germline values: CDR1 LGHDT, CDR2 YNNKEL (reference sequence). V was pared by 2 bases and J by 11 bases, with 21 bases between. The CDR3 DNA reads as TGTGCCAGCAGCCAACTACTAGCCCCACACAATGAGCAGTACTTC. It codes for CASSQLLAPHNEQYF.

This clonotype has a count of ten or more. The genes are TRBV18 and TRBJ1-2; D is ambiguous. Germline CDR1 and CDR2: KGHSH and LQKENI. The CDR3 extends over 14 amino acids. V lost 3 bases to trimming and J lost 4 bases, with 12 bases between them. The CDR3: CASSPSETSYGYTF. The CDR3 DNA reads as TGTGCCAGCTCACCTTCCGAGACAAGCTATGGCTACACCTTC.

The CDR3 region has the DNA TGCGCCAGCAGTGCAACAGGAAATGAGCAGTTCTTC. This gives the protein CASSATGNEQFF. The rearrangement uses TRBV10-2 and TRBJ2-1; possibly TRBD1 for D (5 bases). CDR1 and CDR2 (germline): WSHSY, SAAADI. This CDR3 is built from 12 residues. V gave up 4 bases and J gave up 7 bases, with 8 bases separating them.

This clonotype was observed a few times. The chain joins TRBV7-9 to TRBJ1-1; possible D gene TRBD1, 5 bases. The germline V gene encodes CDR1 SEHNR and CDR2 FQNEAQ (reference sequence). The CDR3 is made up of 14 amino acids. The ends were cut back, 3 bases at V and 1 base at J, with 9 bases in the middle. CDR3 coding DNA: TGTGCCAGCAGCTTGACAGCTCAGAACACTGAAGCTTTCTTT. As protein: CASSLTAQNTEAFF.

This chain uses TRBV7-2 with TRBJ2-5; D may be TRBD1 (5 bases). V shed 5 bases and J shed 0 bases, with 10 bases lying between them. In germline, CDR1 is SGHTA, CDR2 FQGNSA. The CDR3 is made up of 14 amino acids. CDR3 loop: CASSITDNQETQYF. As DNA, the CDR3 is TGTGCCAGCAGCATAACGGACAACCAAGAGACCCAGTACTTC.

The chain recombines TRBV10-3 with TRBJ1-1, with D hard to call. The germline V gene encodes CDR1 ENHRY and CDR2 SYGVKD. CDR3 length: 14 amino acids. V was pared by 2 bases and J by 11 bases, with 18 bases between. In DNA, the CDR3 is TGTGCCATCAGTGAGAACACTCGAACCCCGTCTGCTTTCTTT. The encoded protein is CAISENTRTPSAFF.

The J gene is TRBJ2-5, the V gene TRBV11-2; D might be TRBD1 (5 bases). Germline values: CDR1 SGHAT, CDR2 FQNNGV. There are 14 residues in the CDR3. Trimming took off 5 bases at V and 5 bases at J, with 15 bases between the two ends. CDR3 DNA sequence: TGTGCCAGCAGCACGTCGCAGGGTTGGGAGACCCAGTACTTC. Protein: CASSTSQGWETQYF.

The rearrangement joins TRBV10-3 to TRBJ1-1; D unclear. Deletions cut 3 bases from V and 6 bases from J, with 8 bases between. CDR3 length: 12 residues. Germline V CDR1 and CDR2: ENHRY, SYGVKD. CDR3 in DNA: TGTGCCATCAGTGAACGAAGCGCTGAAGCTTTCTTT. Translated, it gives CAISERSAEAFF.

The V gene is TRBV7-9, the J gene TRBJ1-2, with 9 nucleotides matching TRBD1. The germline gives CDR1 SEHNR, CDR2 FQNEAQ (reference sequence). The CDR3 contains 13 residues. V was pared by 8 bases and J by 2 bases, with 3 bases of the junction left unmatched. The chain's CDR3 is CASGQGMNYGYTF. CDR3 nucleotides: TGTGCCAGCGGACAGGGGATGAACTATGGCTACACCTTC.

The chain joins TRBV5-1 to TRBJ1-1; tentative D call: TRBD1 (6 bases). With 7 bases removed from V and 3 bases from J, the gap between germline ends came to 13 bases. Germline V gene data show CDR1 as SGHRS and CDR2 as YFSETQ. The CDR3 runs to 13 residues. This CDR3 reads CASRSRQDTEAFF. In DNA form, the CDR3 reads TGCGCCAGCCGTAGCCGACAGGACACTGAAGCTTTCTTT.

This clonotype was observed a handful of times. The chain couples TRBV29-1 to TRBJ2-2; 7 bases match TRBD1. The CDR3 has 14 residues. The germline V gene encodes CDR1 SQVTM and CDR2 ANQGSEA. The V gene end was trimmed by 5 bases and the J gene end by 1 base; junction bases not matched to a gene: 4. This chain's CDR3 is CSVTGAMNTGELFF. As DNA, the CDR3 is TGCAGCGTTACAGGGGCGATGAACACCGGGGAGCTGTTTTTT.

The chain carries TRBV6-2 or TRBV6-3 and TRBJ1-1; 8 bases are a match to TRBD1. Germline values: CDR1 MNHEY, CDR2 SVGEGT. The CDR3 loop spans 17 amino acids. The junction had 7 bases not matched to a gene; V was cut back by 0 bases and J by 1 base. The CDR3 sequence: CASSYSGQVGRNTEAFF. The DNA of the CDR3 is TGTGCCAGCAGTTACTCGGGACAGGTGGGGAGGAACACTGAAGCTTTCTTT.

CDR3 residues: CSAKSGGRLNTGELFF. The CDR3 bases are TGCAGTGCTAAGTCGGGAGGACGATTGAACACCGGGGAGCTGTTTTTT. The chain carries TRBV20-1 and TRBJ2-2; 7 nucleotides match TRBD2. V trimming: 4 bases; J trimming: 1 base; junction bases outside the gene matches: 9. Looked up from germline, CDR1 is DFQATT and CDR2 is SNEGSKA (reference sequence). CDR3 length: 16 residues.

This chain uses TRBV27 with TRBJ2-7; D is tentatively TRBD1 or TRBD2 (5 bases each). The V and J ends lost 3 bases and 7 bases respectively, with 19 bases between them. CDR1 and CDR2 (germline): MNHEY, SMNVEV (reference sequence). The CDR3 length is 15 residues. DNA for the CDR3: TGTGCCAGCAGTTTCACCCAGGGAGCGGCCAATGAGCAGTACTTC. Its protein is CASSFTQGAANEQYF.

V usage is TRBV11-2 and J usage is TRBJ2-3; D ambiguous. V was cut by 5 bases and J by 2 bases, with 17 bases left in between. CDR1 is SGHAT and CDR2 is FQNNGV in the germline V gene. The CDR3 loop spans 16 amino acids. CDR3 protein: CASSPRPVAPTDTQYF. Here the CDR3 DNA reads TGTGCCAGCAGCCCGCGGCCTGTGGCCCCCACAGATACGCAGTATTTT.